This entry lists 14 T cell receptor beta chains sequenced from one sample in a study of blood T cell repertoires in COVID-19. Using immunoSEQ multiplex PCR, the repertoire was profiled, and TCRdb retains in-frame clones only, with some absent. Altogether about 84,000 clones are present, over 60% being singletons, with the ten largest covering about 6.4%. The material sequenced was peripheral blood. The source is a man between 65 and 85 years old with acute or convalescent COVID-19.

The rearrangement uses TRBV7-9 and TRBJ1-1; possible D gene TRBD1, 5 bases. V lost 4 bases and J 3 bases, leaving 12 bases between the germline ends. The CDR3 is 14 residues long. From germline, CDR1 is SEHNR and CDR2 FQNEAQ (reference sequence). As DNA, the CDR3 is TGTGCCAGCAGCTCCGAGGGAGGGGACACTGAAGCTTTCTTT. Amino acid sequence: CASSSEGGDTEAFF.

The genes are TRBV5-6 and TRBJ2-1; the D gene is possibly TRBD2 (5 bases). The germline CDR1 and CDR2 sequences are SGHDT and YYEEEE. There are 15 residues in the CDR3. The ends were cut back, 0 bases at V and 0 bases at J, with 7 bases in the middle. The CDR3 protein is CASSLDGSSYNEQFF. In DNA form, the CDR3 reads TGTGCCAGCAGCTTGGATGGGAGCTCCTACAATGAGCAGTTCTTC.

Concerning this clone itself: Its ends do not fully match the called genes, so a read error is possible. The genes are TRBV2 and TRBJ1-1, with a possible D match to TRBD1 (6 bases). CDR1 SNHLY and CDR2 FYNNEI come from the germline V gene. CDR3 length equals 14 residues. The CDR3 DNA follows: TGTGCCACCAGTATCGGACAGTTGAACACTGAAGCTTTCTTT. As protein: CATSIGQLNTEAFF.

This clone was counted a single time. V gene TRBV24-1 combines with J gene TRBJ2-5; TRBD1 matches at 11 bases. The CDR3 is made up of 17 amino acids. V shed 3 bases, J shed 2 bases, and the junction held 7 bases outside the gene matches. The germline V gene has CDR1 KGHDR and CDR2 SFDVKD. The CDR3 DNA follows: TGTGCCACCAGTGATCCAGGGGGACAGGGGGTGCAAGAGACCCAGTACTTC. It yields the protein CATSDPGGQGVQETQYF.

The chain recombines TRBV12-3 or TRBV12-4 with TRBJ1-1; 7 bases match TRBD1. Trimming removed 6 bases from V and 4 bases from J; junction bases left unmatched: 5. The CDR3 consists of 13 residues. Written as DNA, the CDR3 is TGTGCCAGCAGCAAGGGGGCCATCACTGAAGCTTTCTTT. Protein: CASSKGAITEAFF.

This rearrangement joins TRBV6-5 to TRBJ2-2, with a tentative D call TRBD1 (6 bases). CDR3 length equals 14 residues. Germline CDR1 reads MNHEY; CDR2 reads SVGAGI. Trimming took 8 bases from V and 4 from J, leaving 14 bases between them. The CDR3 reads CASGRPGVTGELFF. The DNA of the CDR3 is TGTGCCAGCGGGCGGCCAGGGGTCACCGGGGAGCTGTTTTTT.

CDR3 amino acids: CASSLVGGGNTEAFF. As DNA, the CDR3 is TGTGCCAGCAGCTTAGTTGGGGGGGGAAACACTGAAGCTTTCTTT. The chain is built from TRBV7-2 and TRBJ1-1; the D gene is possibly TRBD1 (5 bases). The V gene's germline CDR1 is SGHTA and CDR2 FQGNSA. The CDR3 sequence is 15 residues long. The germline V and J ends were trimmed by 1 base and 2 bases, with 11 bases remaining between them.

In the case of this clone: Distinct nucleotide sequences in the sample also encode this CDR3. The rearrangement uses TRBV4-1 and TRBJ2-5, with D possibly TRBD2 on 6 matching bases. Germline-derived CDR1 and CDR2 are MGHRA and YSYEKL. The length of the CDR3 is 13 residues. V lost 2 bases and J lost 5, with 9 bases in between. CDR3 in amino acids: CASSQWRGETQYF. The CDR3 DNA follows: TGCGCCAGCAGCCAATGGAGGGGCGAGACCCAGTACTTC.

The rearrangement uses TRBV21-1 and TRBJ2-7; the D call in the table, TRBD1, was not verified against the DNA. TRBV21-1 is classified as a pseudogene. The CDR3 has 14 amino acids. The CDR3 DNA follows: TGTGCCAGCAGCCATGAGGGGACAGCGTACGAGCAGTACTTC. Its translation is CASSHEGTAYEQYF.

This chain links TRBV6-2 or TRBV6-3 with TRBJ2-7; D is uncertain. The germline V and J ends were trimmed by 6 bases and 5 bases, with 8 bases remaining between them. The CDR3 totals 11 residues. The germline V gene encodes CDR1 MNHEY and CDR2 SVGEGT. CDR3 loop: CASSPADEQYF. The CDR3 DNA is TGTGCCAGCAGCCCCGCGGACGAGCAGTACTTC.

This sequence joins TRBV15 and TRBJ1-5; 8 bases are shared with TRBD1. CDR3 size: 15 residues. V trimming: 1 base; J trimming: 5 bases; junction bases outside the gene matches: 4. Germline V gene sequence: CDR1 LNHNV, CDR2 YYDKDF (reference sequence). CDR3 in amino acids: CATSRVGQGYQPQHF. The CDR3 DNA follows: TGTGCCACCAGCAGAGTCGGACAGGGATATCAGCCCCAGCATTTT.

The rearrangement links TRBV24-1 to TRBJ2-7, with D perhaps TRBD2 (5 bases). The CDR3 sequence is 11 residues long. Per the germline V gene, CDR1 is KGHDR and CDR2 is SFDVKD. The germline V and J ends were trimmed by 7 bases and 6 bases, with 9 bases remaining between them. CDR3 region: CATRQGSEQYF. The CDR3 DNA sequence: TGTGCCACCAGACAAGGGAGCGAGCAGTACTTC.

The chain links TRBV5-1 to TRBJ2-7; a weak D match, TRBD2 (5 bases). Trimming pared 3 bases from V and 3 bases from J, leaving 13 bases between. Germline V CDR1 and CDR2: SGHRS, YFSETQ. The CDR3 is 14 amino acids. The CDR3 region is CASSWESGGYEQYF. As DNA, the CDR3 is TGCGCCAGCAGCTGGGAGAGTGGCGGCTACGAGCAGTACTTC.

V is TRBV5-4 and J is TRBJ2-1, with 11 bases that match TRBD1. Germline loops: CDR1 SGHNT, CDR2 YYREEE (reference sequence). CDR3 size: 15 residues. V lost 4 bases, J lost 3 bases, and 3 bases stayed unmatched. CDR3 in DNA: TGTGCCAGCAGCGACGGGACAGGGGGCTACAATGAGCAGTTCTTC. Encoded protein: CASSDGTGGYNEQFF.